This TCR beta chain appears in the sequencing data of a study of cytomegalovirus exposure and HLA in healthy donors. Findings of the study overall: Most TCR sequences were uncommon, yet certain public TCRs appeared in many donors. The tendency of first-cohort TCR clusters to co-occur in the 120 validation repertoires was identified by a subsequent analysis. Researchers counted 164 TCR beta chains as cytomegalovirus-associated.

The donors belonged to the roughly 120-subject validation cohort, separate from the 666-subject first cohort. Profiling relied on immunoSEQ multiplex PCR, and the TCRdb table lists in-frame clones only, not all of them. The sample holds around 100,000 clones, 85% seen once. The germline V gene encodes CDR1 MNHEY and CDR2 SVGAGI. The CDR3 covers 11 residues. Trimming cost V 9 bases and J 7 bases, with 10 bases left between them. Details on this clone: Its target is not known.

The source of this sequence is a man between 18 and 35 years old in good health and CMV-seropositive. The chain joins TRBV6-5 to TRBJ2-1, with D perhaps TRBD1 (6 bases). The specimen sequenced was PBMCs. CDR3 sequence (DNA): TGTGCCAGTCTAAGGGGGAATGAGCAGTTCTTC. Protein: CASLRGNEQFF.